Given below is one TCR beta chain in context. In the original processing: Nucleated cell counts were estimated from reference gene primer amplification. Using immunoSEQ multiplex PCR, the repertoire was profiled, and TCRdb retains in-frame clones only, with some absent. The D gene and trimming were derived from the DNA, and the V and J assignments and clone size from that table. The table records some 48,000 clones, about 88% of them present only once. The sample is drawn from a study of blood T cell repertoires in COVID-19. Germline CDR1 SGHRS, CDR2 YFSETQ. Losses at the gene ends were 0 bases for V and 5 bases for J; bases not matched to a gene: 4. The CDR3 consists of 15 residues.

The genes are TRBV5-1 and TRBJ2-5; 10 bases align to TRBD1. This clonotype originated in a human donor in a cohort sampled during active COVID-19. Source material: peripheral blood. CDR3 nucleotide sequence: TGCGCCAGCAGCTTGGGGGACAGGGGTGCGGAGACCCAGTACTTC. Protein product: CASSLGDRGAETQYF.